The T cell receptor beta chain under discussion was sequenced for a study of T cell repertoires in cytomegalovirus infection. Whole-study context: CMV infection and matching HLA type were both indicated by public TCR beta signatures.

TCRdb fed the reads into MiXCR, producing one record per CDR3 protein. The sample holds some 800,000 distinct CDR3 sequences, almost 30% seen once. Comments on this clonotype: As yet, its antigen is unknown.

The CDR3 consists of 14 residues. Germline V gene lookup returns CDR1 SGHAT and CDR2 FQDESV (reference sequence). The V gene end was trimmed by 4 bases and the J gene end by 1 base; junction bases not matched to a gene: 4. This rearrangement joins TRBV11-1 to TRBJ2-7; 7 nucleotides line up with TRBD1. The clonotype originates from a human donor in good health (CMV status not recorded). Some clones in this sample may be carry-over from other donors' samples. This material consisted of cultured CD8+ T cells from PBMCs, taken from culture after CMV antigen stimulation. The CDR3 sequence: CASSSTGVSYEQYV. CDR3 nucleotide sequence: TGTGCCAGCAGCTCCACAGGGGTATCCTACGAGCAGTACGTC.